The rows below give T cell receptor beta chains drawn from one sample of a study of blood T cell repertoires in COVID-19. The protocol was immunoSEQ multiplex PCR, while the TCRdb copy is restricted to in-frame clones and leaves out a portion. The repertoire holds 60,000 to 75,000 clones, with about 80% as singletons. The material sequenced was peripheral blood. The receptors here all came from a human donor in a cohort sampled during active COVID-19. The CDR3 runs from the conserved cysteine through the conserved F or W. Size tells how often a clone was seen (once, few, many) or the class of an expanded clone, and some rows leave it out.

CDR3 protein	V gene	clone size	J gene
CASSLTGTVERIF	TRBV27	-	TRBJ1-2
CATKKGAAAFF	TRBV6-5	-	TRBJ1-1
CASSDGGGTGELFF	TRBV6-4	-	TRBJ2-2
CAWSSGPLNEQFF	TRBV30	-	TRBJ2-1
CASSQDPRRDYGYTF	TRBV4-3	-	TRBJ1-2
CASSLPIDTSGANVLTF	TRBV7-3	-	TRBJ2-6
CASSGQVGNTEAFF	TRBV9	-	TRBJ1-1
CASSQGGGYTF	TRBV6-2/TRBV6-3	-	TRBJ1-2
CASGSGLAGALDIQYF	TRBV12-5	-	TRBJ2-4
CASSRERGIPPDTQYF	TRBV5-4	-	TRBJ2-3
CASSGYSTNEKLFF	TRBV2	-	TRBJ1-4
CASSLDTYNEQFF	TRBV5-4	-	TRBJ2-1
CARGAGVWDNEQFF	TRBV5-8	once	TRBJ2-1
CSVTGGGTSSYNEQFF	TRBV29-1	-	TRBJ2-1
CASSQEDRGGLYEQYF	TRBV4-1	-	TRBJ2-7
CSVEDRGANYNEQFF	TRBV29-1	-	TRBJ2-1
CASSLGRVDSPLHF	TRBV5-4	few	TRBJ1-6
CASSIASYGYTF	TRBV19	few	TRBJ1-2
CASSLYLGAADEKLFF	TRBV11-2	few	TRBJ1-4
CASSLEGESISYEQYF	TRBV13	once	TRBJ2-7
CATSPGVVQTEAFF	TRBV15	-	TRBJ1-1
CASSVSPYTDTQYF	TRBV13	-	TRBJ2-3